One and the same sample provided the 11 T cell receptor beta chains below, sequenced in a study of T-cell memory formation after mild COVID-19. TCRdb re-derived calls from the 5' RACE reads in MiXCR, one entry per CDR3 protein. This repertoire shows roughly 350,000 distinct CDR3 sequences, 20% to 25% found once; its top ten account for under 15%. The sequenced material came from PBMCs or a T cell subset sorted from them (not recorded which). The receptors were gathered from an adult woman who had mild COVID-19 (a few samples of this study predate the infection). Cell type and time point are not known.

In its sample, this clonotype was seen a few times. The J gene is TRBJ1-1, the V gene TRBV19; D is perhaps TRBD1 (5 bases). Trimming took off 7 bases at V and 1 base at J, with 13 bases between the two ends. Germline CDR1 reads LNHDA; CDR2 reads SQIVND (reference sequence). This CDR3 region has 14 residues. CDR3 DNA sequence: TGTGCCAGTAAGCCCAGGGAGAGGAACACTGAAGCTTTCTTT. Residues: CASKPRERNTEAFF.

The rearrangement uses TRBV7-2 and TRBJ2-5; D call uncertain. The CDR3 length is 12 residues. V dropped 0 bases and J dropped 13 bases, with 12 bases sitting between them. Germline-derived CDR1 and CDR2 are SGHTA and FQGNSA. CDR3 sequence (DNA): TGTGCCAGCAGCTTAGCGTTAGGAGTGTGGTACTTC. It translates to CASSLALGVWYF.

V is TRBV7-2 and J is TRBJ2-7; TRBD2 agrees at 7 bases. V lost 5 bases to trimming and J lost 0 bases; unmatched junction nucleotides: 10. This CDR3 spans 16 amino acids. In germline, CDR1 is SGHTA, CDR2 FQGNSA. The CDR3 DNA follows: TGTGCCAGCAGCCCCAGGAGCGGGGCCGGCTCCTACGAGCAGTACTTC. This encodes CASSPRSGAGSYEQYF.

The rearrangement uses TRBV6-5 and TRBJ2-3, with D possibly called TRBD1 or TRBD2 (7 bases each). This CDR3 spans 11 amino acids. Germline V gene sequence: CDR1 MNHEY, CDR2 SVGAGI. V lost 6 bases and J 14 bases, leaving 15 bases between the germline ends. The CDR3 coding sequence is TGTGCCAGCAGCCAGGGGGGGGGCGCGTATTTT. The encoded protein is CASSQGGGAYF.

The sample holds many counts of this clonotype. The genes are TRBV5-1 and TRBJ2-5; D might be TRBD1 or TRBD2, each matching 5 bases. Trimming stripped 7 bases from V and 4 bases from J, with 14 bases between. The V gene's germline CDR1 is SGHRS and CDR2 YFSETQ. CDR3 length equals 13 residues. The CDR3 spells CASSPEGRETQYF. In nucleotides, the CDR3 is TGCGCCAGCTCCCCCGAGGGGCGAGAGACCCAGTACTTC.

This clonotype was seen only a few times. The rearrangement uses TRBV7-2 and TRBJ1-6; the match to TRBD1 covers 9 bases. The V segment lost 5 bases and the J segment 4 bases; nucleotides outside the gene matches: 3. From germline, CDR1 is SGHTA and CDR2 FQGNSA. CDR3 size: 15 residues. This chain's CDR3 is CASSPQGAYNSPLHF. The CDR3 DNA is TGTGCCAGCAGCCCACAGGGGGCGTATAATTCACCCCTCCACTTT. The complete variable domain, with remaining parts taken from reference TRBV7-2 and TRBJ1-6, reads GAGVSQSPSNKVTEKGKDVELRCDPISGHTALYWYRQSLGQGLEFLIYFQGNSAPDKSGLPSDRFSAERTGGSVSTLTIQRTQQEDSAVYLCASSPQGAYNSPLHFGNGTRLTVT.

CDR3 sequence (DNA): TGTGCCAGCAGTGAAAGCGGCAGGGGAAACTATGGCTACACCTTC. Translated, it gives CASSESGRGNYGYTF. V is TRBV25-1 and J is TRBJ1-2; D is possibly TRBD1 (6 bases). This CDR3 spans 15 amino acids. Germline V gene lookup returns CDR1 MGHDK and CDR2 SYGVNS. V lost 2 bases and J 2 bases, leaving 12 bases between the germline ends.

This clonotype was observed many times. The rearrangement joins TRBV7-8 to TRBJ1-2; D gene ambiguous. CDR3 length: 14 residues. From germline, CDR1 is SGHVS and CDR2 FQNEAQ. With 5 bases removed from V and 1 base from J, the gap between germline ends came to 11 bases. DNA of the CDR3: TGTGCCAGCAGCCCTGGACGGTTTAACTATGGCTACACCTTC. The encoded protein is CASSPGRFNYGYTF.

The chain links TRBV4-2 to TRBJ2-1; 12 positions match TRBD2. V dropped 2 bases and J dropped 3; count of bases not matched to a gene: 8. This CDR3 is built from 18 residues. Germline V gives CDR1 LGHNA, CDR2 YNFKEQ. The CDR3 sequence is CASSQPVLTSGSYNEQFF. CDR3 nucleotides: TGTGCCAGCAGCCAACCCGTGTTGACTAGCGGGAGCTACAATGAGCAGTTCTTC.

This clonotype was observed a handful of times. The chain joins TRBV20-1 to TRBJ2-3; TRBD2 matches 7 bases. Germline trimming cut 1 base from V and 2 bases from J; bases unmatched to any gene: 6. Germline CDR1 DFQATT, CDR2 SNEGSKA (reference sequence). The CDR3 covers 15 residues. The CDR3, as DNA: TGCAGTGCTAGAGGGCTAGCGGATATCACAGATACGCAGTATTTT. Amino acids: CSARGLADITDTQYF.

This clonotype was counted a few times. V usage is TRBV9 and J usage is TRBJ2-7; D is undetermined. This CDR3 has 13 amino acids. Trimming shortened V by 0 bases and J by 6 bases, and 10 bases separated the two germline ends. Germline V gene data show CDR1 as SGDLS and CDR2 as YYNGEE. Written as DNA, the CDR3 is TGTGCCAGCAGCGTAGTCACGTCGGGCGAGCAGTACTTC. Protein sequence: CASSVVTSGEQYF.